This T cell receptor beta chain was recorded in a study of molecular identifiers for immune sequencing clone quantification. Whole-study findings and limits: Jurkat TCR RNA that was spiked in from one cell was reportedly detectable among one million naive cells. Clones with over 20 RNA copies captured over 99% of effector molecules but under 1% of naive ones.

A remark on this clonotype: Its antigen is unknown.

Previously described methods with listed TCR primers produced the bulk TCR libraries. TCRdb redid the calling of the PCR reads with MiXCR, one entry per CDR3 protein. The sample has about 320,000 distinct CDR3 sequences; about a quarter are singletons. The material sequenced was naive CD8+ T cells from blood, with Jurkat cell RNA spiked in. Described subset: FACS-sorted CD8+CD4-CCR7+CD45RA+ naive T cells. This sequence originates from a human donor in good health. Some libraries in this study had Jurkat cell RNA spiked in.

CDR3 loop: CSARGEIGEQFF. The CDR3 coding sequence is TGCAGTGCTAGAGGGGAAATCGGTGAGCAGTTCTTC. The chain is built from TRBV20-1 and TRBJ2-1; D remains unclear. The V end lost 1 base, the J end lost 9 bases, and 10 bases lay between the germline ends. This CDR3 region has 12 residues. CDR1 is DFQATT and CDR2 is SNEGSKA in the germline V gene (reference sequence).